The 27 T cell receptor beta chains below come from one sample, sequenced in a study of identical twins. TCRdb itself ran the 5' RACE reads through MiXCR, one entry per CDR3 protein. This table holds roughly 710,000 distinct CDR3 sequences, around 6% found once. The sample comprised naive T cells sorted from blood. The receptors were sampled from a man between 18 and 35 years old in good health.

This clonotype was detected ten times or more. The chain couples TRBV29-1 to TRBJ1-2, with D unresolved. The CDR3 covers 14 residues. The V gene's germline CDR1 is SQVTM and CDR2 ANQGSEA. Trimming took 4 bases from V and 1 from J, leaving 13 bases between them. Here the CDR3 reads CSVGGSTNNYGYTF. The DNA of the CDR3 is TGCAGCGTTGGTGGGAGTACAAATAACTATGGCTACACCTTC.

This clonotype was observed a handful of times. This sequence joins TRBV9 and TRBJ2-1, with a possible D match to TRBD2 (6 bases). This CDR3 region has 15 residues. V lost 3 bases, J lost 3 bases, and 13 bases lay in between. Germline values: CDR1 SGDLS, CDR2 YYNGEE. Here the CDR3 DNA reads TGTGCCAGCAGCGCACTAGGGGAGGTCTACAATGAGCAGTTCTTC. It translates to CASSALGEVYNEQFF.

This clonotype was seen a few times. This chain uses TRBV14 with TRBJ2-3; possibly TRBD1 or TRBD2 for D (5 bases each). Trimming removed 5 bases from V and 9 bases from J, with 24 bases in between. CDR1 is SGHDN, CDR2 FVKESK, per germline. The CDR3 runs to 16 residues. This chain's CDR3 is CASSGRGRNPKETQYF. CDR3 sequence (DNA): TGTGCCAGCAGCGGTAGGGGACGGAACCCGAAGGAAACGCAGTATTTT.

This clonotype has a count of ten or more. The chain employs TRBV12-3 or TRBV12-4 and TRBJ2-1; D call uncertain. This CDR3 has 16 amino acids. The V gene lost 7 bases and the J gene lost 5 bases, with 21 bases spanning the gap. The DNA of the CDR3 is TGTGCCAGCACCTCTAGGTGGAATAGTCAGCACAATGAGCAGTTCTTC. Its protein is CASTSRWNSQHNEQFF.

This clonotype showed up many times. The chain couples TRBV28 to TRBJ2-7; 10 bases line up with TRBD1. This CDR3 has 13 amino acids. The ends lost 6 bases at V and 5 bases at J; junction bases unmatched: 4. Germline V lookup: CDR1 MDHEN, CDR2 SYDVKM. Here the CDR3 reads CASRGQGLDEQYF. The DNA for the CDR3 is TGTGCCAGCAGGGGACAGGGGTTGGACGAGCAGTACTTC.

The gene calls are TRBV20-1 and TRBJ2-5, with 9 bases lining up with TRBD2. Unmatched junction bases numbered 1, after V lost 4 bases and J lost 4 bases. The germline V gene has CDR1 DFQATT and CDR2 SNEGSKA (reference sequence). This CDR3 spans 12 amino acids. The CDR3 protein is CSATSGVETQYF. CDR3 sequence (DNA): TGCAGTGCTACTAGCGGGGTAGAGACCCAGTACTTC.

This clonotype was picked up many times. The chain recombines TRBV5-1 with TRBJ2-3; tentative D call: TRBD1 (6 bases). V dropped 3 bases and J dropped 4 bases, with 12 bases sitting between them. This CDR3 is 14 amino acids long. Germline CDR1 and CDR2: SGHRS and YFSETQ. Here the CDR3 DNA reads TGCGCCAGCAGCTCATTTCAGGGGCCAGATACGCAGTATTTT. Protein sequence: CASSSFQGPDTQYF.

This chain links TRBV4-3 with TRBJ1-6; a possible D gene is TRBD1 (5 bases). Between the trimmed V and J ends, which lost 2 bases and 0 bases, there was a span of 5 bases. Germline assignment: CDR1 LGHNA and CDR2 YSLEER. This CDR3 has 15 amino acids. Written as DNA, the CDR3 is TGCGCCAGCAGCCAAACAGGCTCCTATAATTCACCCCTCCACTTT. It is translated as CASSQTGSYNSPLHF.

The chain links TRBV18 to TRBJ2-7, with TRBD2 as a possible D gene (6 bases). V was trimmed by 2 bases and J by 2 bases, leaving 10 bases between them. The CDR3 has 14 residues. Per germline, CDR1 KGHSH and CDR2 LQKENI. The DNA of the CDR3 is TGTGCCAGCTCACCATGGGGGAGGACCTACGAGCAGTACGTC. Its translation is CASSPWGRTYEQYV.

V and J are TRBV18 and TRBJ1-1; D is uncertain. From germline, CDR1 is KGHSH and CDR2 LQKENI. CDR3 length: 15 residues. V was shortened by 3 bases and J by 8 bases, with 19 bases between the two germline ends. Here the CDR3 DNA reads TGTGCCAGCTCACCTACCATGCTAGGTCGATCCGAAGCTTTCTTT. Protein product: CASSPTMLGRSEAFF.

V gene TRBV20-1 combines with J gene TRBJ2-1; no reliable D call. This CDR3 has 12 residues. CDR1 is DFQATT and CDR2 is SNEGSKA in the germline V gene (reference sequence). Trimming took off 2 bases at V and 7 bases at J, with 9 bases between the two ends. DNA of the CDR3: TGCAGTGCTAGACTAGAAGGGAATGAGCAGTTCTTC. This codes for CSARLEGNEQFF.

The sample holds many counts of this clonotype. The chain has TRBV12-3 or TRBV12-4 and TRBJ2-3, with 10 bases lining up with TRBD2. This CDR3 has 15 amino acids. With 4 bases clipped from V and 6 bases from J, the junction kept 7 bases outside the gene matches. As DNA, the CDR3 is TGTGCCAGCAGTTATCTAGCGGGAGTGGTGGATACGCAGTATTTT. It codes for CASSYLAGVVDTQYF.

CDR3 in DNA: TGTGCCAGCAGCTTACGGGACAGGGGGGGGTATGGCTACACCTTC. It specifies CASSLRDRGGYGYTF. J is TRBJ1-2 and V is TRBV7-8, with TRBD1 identical over 11 bases. The V gene end was trimmed by 2 bases and the J gene end by 5 bases; junction bases not matched to a gene: 4. Germline V gene data show CDR1 as SGHVS and CDR2 as FQNEAQ. The CDR3 consists of 15 residues.

This clonotype was counted ten times or more. The V and J genes are TRBV20-1 and TRBJ2-1; D call uncertain. Trimming took off 2 bases at V and 8 bases at J, with 16 bases between the two ends. The germline V gene has CDR1 DFQATT and CDR2 SNEGSKA (reference sequence). The CDR3 has 14 residues. The CDR3 DNA is TGCAGTGCTAGATCGTGGGTAGTTGGCGATGAGCAGTTCTTC. The encoded protein is CSARSWVVGDEQFF.

The chain uses TRBV5-8 and TRBJ1-1, with 7 bases lining up with TRBD1. CDR1 and CDR2 from the germline V gene are SGHTS and YDEGEE. V trimming: 4 bases; J trimming: 6 bases; junction bases outside the gene matches: 9. This CDR3 is 14 amino acids long. The CDR3 here is CASSPRDRASEAFF. DNA for the CDR3: TGTGCCAGCAGCCCCCGGGACAGAGCCTCTGAAGCTTTCTTT.

Only one count was recorded for this clonotype. Since no conserved phenylalanine or tryptophan closes the CDR3, a read error is the likely cause. The chain has TRBV7-2 and TRBJ2-7; D perhaps matches TRBD1 (5 bases). The germline V gene encodes CDR1 SGHTA and CDR2 FQGNSA. V was clipped by 1 base and J by 3 bases, with 13 bases between them. The CDR3 loop spans 15 amino acids. The CDR3 nucleotides are TGTGCCAGCAGCTTAGGGACACCCACTTACTACGAGCAGTACTCC. Its translation: CASSLGTPTYYEQYS.

There are many counts of this clonotype. The rearrangement uses TRBV10-3 and TRBJ2-7; 7 bases are shared with TRBD2. Germline V gene data show CDR1 as ENHRY and CDR2 as SYGVKD. Germline trimming cut 2 bases from V and 4 bases from J; bases unmatched to any gene: 14. The CDR3 runs to 17 residues. In nucleotides, the CDR3 is TGTGCCATCAGTGAGCCCCTCGGCGGGAGCGACTTTTACGAGCAGTACTTC. Translation gives CAISEPLGGSDFYEQYF.

This clonotype occurred a few times. The chain carries TRBV9 and TRBJ2-7, with D possibly being TRBD2 (7 bases). This CDR3 comprises 15 residues. Germline loops: CDR1 SGDLS, CDR2 YYNGEE. V lost 2 bases, J lost 2 bases, and 14 bases lay in between. The CDR3 spells CASSVGGQGPYEQYF. The CDR3 coding sequence is TGTGCCAGCAGCGTCGGGGGGCAGGGGCCCTACGAGCAGTACTTC.

This clonotype was detected ten times or more. The chain joins TRBV28 to TRBJ2-7; 9 bases fit TRBD1. J was trimmed by 6 bases and V by 9 bases; bases with no gene match: 12. The CDR3 is 14 residues long. Germline V lookup: CDR1 MDHEN, CDR2 SYDVKM. CDR3 bases: TGTGCCAGTGTCGGGGGGACAGGGTTAGCCGAGCAGTACGTC. The encoded protein is CASVGGTGLAEQYV.

In this sample, this clonotype turned up a few times. This chain links TRBV18 with TRBJ2-2, with D tentatively TRBD1 (6 bases). CDR3 length: 16 amino acids. The germline V gene encodes CDR1 KGHSH and CDR2 LQKENI. The germline V and J ends were trimmed by 3 bases and 4 bases, with 15 bases remaining between them. CDR3 in DNA: TGTGCCAGCTCACCGCCGCAGGGGACCCTCACCGGGGAGCTGTTTTTT. It yields the protein CASSPPQGTLTGELFF.

The rearrangement links TRBV10-3 to TRBJ2-5; D may be TRBD2 (6 bases). Germline assignment: CDR1 ENHRY and CDR2 SYGVKD. Trimming took off 1 base at V and 6 bases at J, with 18 bases between the two ends. The CDR3 extends over 16 amino acids. The CDR3 loop reads CAISEFRAGEEKTQYF. DNA for the CDR3: TGTGCCATCAGTGAGTTCAGGGCCGGGGAGGAGAAGACCCAGTACTTC.

This clonotype was picked up many times. The V gene is TRBV15, the J gene TRBJ2-2; D might be TRBD2 (6 bases). The CDR3 has 15 amino acids. Germline lookup yields CDR1 LNHNV and CDR2 YYDKDF (reference sequence). V was pared by 0 bases and J by 6 bases, with 11 bases between. The CDR3 region is CATSRELAMAGELFF. The DNA for the CDR3 is TGTGCCACCAGCAGAGAACTAGCTATGGCCGGGGAGCTGTTTTTT.

The genes are TRBV28 and TRBJ2-7, with TRBD1 identical over 7 bases. The V gene end was trimmed by 6 bases and the J gene end by 2 bases; junction bases not matched to a gene: 4. CDR3 length equals 13 residues. Germline V lookup: CDR1 MDHEN, CDR2 SYDVKM. As DNA, the CDR3 is TGTGCCAGCAGAAGGGACAGCCCCTACGAGCAGTACTTC. Protein: CASRRDSPYEQYF.

The sample holds many counts of this clonotype. In nucleotides, the CDR3 is TGTGCCAGCAGCTGGAATCCACAGGGAGACTATGGCTACACCTTC. Protein product: CASSWNPQGDYGYTF. The genes are TRBV5-5 and TRBJ1-2; maybe TRBD1 (6 bases). Trimming removed 3 bases at V and 3 bases at J, with 15 bases between. This CDR3 spans 15 amino acids. Germline values: CDR1 SGHKS, CDR2 YYEKEE (reference sequence). The full variable domain, in which reference TRBV5-5 and TRBJ1-2 provide the parts outside the CDR3, is DAGVTQSPTHLIKTRGQQVTLRCSPISGHKSVSWYQQVLGQGPQFIFQYYEKEERGRGNFPDRFSARQFPNYSSELNVNALLLGDSALYLCASSWNPQGDYGYTFGSGTRLTVV.

CDR3 sequence: CASSLETGYLDEQFF. The CDR3 nucleotides are TGTGCCAGCAGCTTAGAGACTGGATACCTGGATGAGCAGTTCTTC. The chain employs TRBV7-9 and TRBJ2-1; D call uncertain. The CDR3 length is 15 residues. V lost 1 base and J 8 bases, leaving 15 bases between the germline ends. Germline V gives CDR1 SEHNR, CDR2 FQNEAQ (reference sequence).

A few counts support this clonotype. The CDR3 spells CASSARDRGSTGELFF. The CDR3, as DNA: TGTGCCAGCAGTGCCCGGGACAGGGGGTCCACCGGGGAGCTGTTTTTT. The chain is built from TRBV6-1 and TRBJ2-2; TRBD1 matches at 11 bases. CDR1 and CDR2 (germline): MNHNS, SASEGT. V was pared by 4 bases and J by 4 bases, with 5 bases of the junction left unmatched. This CDR3 is 16 amino acids long.

V usage is TRBV5-5 and J usage is TRBJ1-2; 8 bases fit TRBD1. The J segment lost 0 bases and the V segment lost 4 bases, leaving 2 bases of the junction unmatched. The CDR3 length is 14 residues. The germline gives CDR1 SGHKS, CDR2 YYEKEE (reference sequence). CDR3 protein: CASSVDRANYGYTF. For the CDR3, the DNA is TGTGCCAGCAGCGTGGACAGGGCTAACTATGGCTACACCTTC.